Following are 5 T cell receptor beta chains from one sample sequenced in a study of CD8 T cells in Susac syndrome. Random hexamers were used to reverse transcribe an amount of about 0.45 to 1 ug RNA. MiXCR, applied by TCRdb to the immunoSEQ multiplex PCR reads, yields one record per CDR3 protein. The sample has tens of thousands of distinct CDR3 sequences; about 93% are singletons. The sequenced sample was CD8+ T cells from PBMCs. The receptor source for this set is a human donor in good health.

The chain couples TRBV10-3 to TRBJ2-5; possible D gene TRBD1, 5 bases. CDR3 size: 15 residues. The ends were cut back, 6 bases at V and 5 bases at J, with 19 bases in the middle. Germline CDR1 reads ENHRY; CDR2 reads SYGVKD. The CDR3 here is CAIRGSSGRPETQYF. The CDR3 region has the DNA TGTGCCATCAGGGGCTCCTCAGGGCGACCGGAGACCCAGTACTTC.

The CDR3 loop reads CASSLYSGRTQYF. As DNA, the CDR3 is TGTGCCAGCAGTTTATACTCAGGGAGAACGCAGTATTTT. V and J are TRBV27 and TRBJ2-3, with D possibly being TRBD1 or TRBD2 (5 bases each). Trimming shortened V by 1 base and J by 9 bases, and 11 bases separated the two germline ends. Germline CDR1 MNHEY, CDR2 SMNVEV (reference sequence). The CDR3 sequence is 13 residues long.

The genes are TRBV15 and TRBJ1-2, with 8 bases identical to TRBD1. There are 15 residues in the CDR3. The trim removed 7 bases at V and 4 bases at J, leaving 11 bases unmatched. Germline V gene data show CDR1 as LNHNV and CDR2 as YYDKDF (reference sequence). The CDR3, as DNA: TGTGCCACCACCACCCGACAGGGGCAACGCTATGGCTACACCTTC. This codes for CATTTRQGQRYGYTF.

The chain links TRBV5-1 to TRBJ1-1; D is unresolved. The CDR3 loop spans 12 amino acids. Germline V gene sequence: CDR1 SGHRS, CDR2 YFSETQ. Between the trimmed V and J ends, which lost 3 bases and 10 bases, there was a span of 13 bases. The CDR3 loop reads CASSSPGASAFF. The DNA of the CDR3 is TGCGCCAGCAGCTCTCCGGGCGCTTCAGCTTTCTTT.

The chain joins TRBV9 to TRBJ2-7; 9 bases are shared with TRBD1. Germline CDR1 and CDR2: SGDLS and YYNGEE. The CDR3 runs 14 residues. J was trimmed by 1 base and V by 3 bases; bases with no gene match: 2. The CDR3 bases are TGTGCCAGCAGCGCGACAGGGGGATCCTACGAGCAGTACTTC. Translation: CASSATGGSYEQYF.